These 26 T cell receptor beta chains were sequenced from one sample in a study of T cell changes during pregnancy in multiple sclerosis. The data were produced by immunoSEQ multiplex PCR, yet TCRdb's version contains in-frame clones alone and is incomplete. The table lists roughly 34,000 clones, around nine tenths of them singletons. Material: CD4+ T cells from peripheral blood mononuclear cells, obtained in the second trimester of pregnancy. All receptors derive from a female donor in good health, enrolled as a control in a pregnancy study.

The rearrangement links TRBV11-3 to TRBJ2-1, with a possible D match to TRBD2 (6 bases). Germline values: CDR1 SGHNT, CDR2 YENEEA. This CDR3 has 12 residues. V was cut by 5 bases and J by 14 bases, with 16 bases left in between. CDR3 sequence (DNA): TGTGCCAGCAGCCCCGAAGGCAGGGAGGAGTTCTTC. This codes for CASSPEGREEFF.

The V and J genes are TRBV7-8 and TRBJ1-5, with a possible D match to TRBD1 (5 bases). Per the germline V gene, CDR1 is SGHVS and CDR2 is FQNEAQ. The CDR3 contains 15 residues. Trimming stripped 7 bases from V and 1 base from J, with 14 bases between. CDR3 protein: CASNNQGGSNQPQHF. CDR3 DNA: TGTGCCAGCAACAACCAGGGCGGAAGCAATCAGCCCCAGCATTTT.

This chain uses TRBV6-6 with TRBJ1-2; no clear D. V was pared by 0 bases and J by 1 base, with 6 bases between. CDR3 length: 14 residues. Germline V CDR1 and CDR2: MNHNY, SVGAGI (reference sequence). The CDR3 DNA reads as TGTGCCAGCAGTTACTCGACGGGTAACTATGGCTACACCTTC. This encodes CASSYSTGNYGYTF.

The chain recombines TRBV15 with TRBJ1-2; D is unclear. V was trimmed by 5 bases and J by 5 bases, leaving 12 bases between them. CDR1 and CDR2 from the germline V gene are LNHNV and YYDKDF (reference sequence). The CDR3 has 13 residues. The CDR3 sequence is CATSRRVEYGYTF. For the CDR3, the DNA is TGTGCCACCAGCCGACGAGTGGAGTATGGCTACACCTTC.

The CDR3 region is CASSLREGYNTEAFF. CDR3 coding DNA: TGCGCCAGCAGCTTGAGGGAGGGCTATAACACTGAAGCTTTCTTT. V is TRBV5-1 and J is TRBJ1-1; D unclear. Germline lookup yields CDR1 SGHRS and CDR2 YFSETQ. The ends were cut back, 1 base at V and 2 bases at J, with 12 bases in the middle. The CDR3 sequence is 15 residues long. Together with reference TRBV5-1 and TRBJ1-1, the CDR3 gives the full variable domain: KAGVTQTPRYLIKTRGQQVTLSCSPISGHRSVSWYQQTPGQGLQFLFEYFSETQRNKGNFPGRFSGRQFSNSRSEMNVSTLELGDSALYLCASSLREGYNTEAFFGQGTRLTVV.

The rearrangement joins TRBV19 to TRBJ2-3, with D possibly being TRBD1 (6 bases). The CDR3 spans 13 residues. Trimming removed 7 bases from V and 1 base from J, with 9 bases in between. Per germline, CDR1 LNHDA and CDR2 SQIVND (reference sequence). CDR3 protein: CASNRQGTDTQYF. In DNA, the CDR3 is TGTGCCAGTAATCGACAGGGCACAGATACGCAGTATTTT. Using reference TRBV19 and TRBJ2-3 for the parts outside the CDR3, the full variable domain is DGGITQSPKYLFRKEGQNVTLSCEQNLNHDAMYWYRQDPGQGLRLIYYSQIVNDFQKGDIAEGYSVSREKKESFPLTVTSAQKNPTAFYLCASNRQGTDTQYFGPGTRLTVL.

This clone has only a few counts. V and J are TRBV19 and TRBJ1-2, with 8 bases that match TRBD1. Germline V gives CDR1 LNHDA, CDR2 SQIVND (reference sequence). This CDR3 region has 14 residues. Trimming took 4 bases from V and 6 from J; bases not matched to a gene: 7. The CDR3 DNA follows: TGTGCCAGTAGTAGTACAGGGGGGATTAATGGCTACACCTTC. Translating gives CASSSTGGINGYTF.

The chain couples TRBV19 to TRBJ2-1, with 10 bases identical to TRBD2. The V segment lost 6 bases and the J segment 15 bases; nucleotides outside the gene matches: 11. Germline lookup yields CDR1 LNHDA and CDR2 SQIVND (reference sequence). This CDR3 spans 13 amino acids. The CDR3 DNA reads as TGTGCCAGTAGAGCCCTAGCGGGAGAGGTTCCGTTCTTC. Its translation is CASRALAGEVPFF.

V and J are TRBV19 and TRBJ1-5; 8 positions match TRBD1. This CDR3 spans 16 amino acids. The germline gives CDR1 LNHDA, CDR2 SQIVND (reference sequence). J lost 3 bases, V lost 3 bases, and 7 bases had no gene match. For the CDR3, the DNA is TGTGCCAGTAGTATTGGACTGACAGGGGTCAATCAGCCCCAGCATTTT. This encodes CASSIGLTGVNQPQHF. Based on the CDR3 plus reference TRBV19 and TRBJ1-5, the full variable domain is DGGITQSPKYLFRKEGQNVTLSCEQNLNHDAMYWYRQDPGQGLRLIYYSQIVNDFQKGDIAEGYSVSREKKESFPLTVTSAQKNPTAFYLCASSIGLTGVNQPQHFGDGTRLSIL.

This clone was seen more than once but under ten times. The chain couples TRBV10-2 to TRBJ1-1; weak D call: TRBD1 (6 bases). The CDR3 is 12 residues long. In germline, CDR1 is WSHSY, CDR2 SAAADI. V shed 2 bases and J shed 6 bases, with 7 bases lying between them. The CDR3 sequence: CASSEAGAEAFF. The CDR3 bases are TGCGCCAGCAGTGAGGCAGGGGCTGAAGCTTTCTTT.

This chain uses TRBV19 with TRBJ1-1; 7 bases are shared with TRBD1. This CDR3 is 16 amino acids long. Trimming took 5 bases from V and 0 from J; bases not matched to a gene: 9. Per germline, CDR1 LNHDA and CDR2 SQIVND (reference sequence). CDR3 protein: CASSSGGDRLNTEAFF. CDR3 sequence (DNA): TGTGCCAGTAGTTCCGGGGGGGACAGACTGAACACTGAAGCTTTCTTT.

Here the CDR3 reads CASSQGALLEEQYF. CDR3 sequence (DNA): TGTGCCAGTAGTCAGGGGGCCCTCTTGGAGGAGCAGTACTTC. The chain recombines TRBV19 with TRBJ2-7, with 8 bases identical to TRBD1. CDR1 is LNHDA and CDR2 is SQIVND in the germline V gene (reference sequence). The V gene end was trimmed by 5 bases and the J gene end by 7 bases; junction bases not matched to a gene: 10. CDR3 length: 14 residues.

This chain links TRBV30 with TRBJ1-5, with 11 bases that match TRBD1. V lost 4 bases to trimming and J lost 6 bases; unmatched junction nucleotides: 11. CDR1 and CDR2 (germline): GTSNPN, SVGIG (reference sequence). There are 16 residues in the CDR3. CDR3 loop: CAWNPSGQGAFQPQHF. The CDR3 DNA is TGTGCCTGGAACCCATCTGGACAGGGGGCTTTTCAGCCCCAGCATTTT. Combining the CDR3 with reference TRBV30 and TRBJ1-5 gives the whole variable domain SQTIHQWPATLVQPVGSPLSLECTVEGTSNPNLYWYRQAAGRGLQLLFYSVGIGQISSEVPQNLSASRPQDRQFILSSKKLLLSDSGFYLCAWNPSGQGAFQPQHFGDGTRLSIL.

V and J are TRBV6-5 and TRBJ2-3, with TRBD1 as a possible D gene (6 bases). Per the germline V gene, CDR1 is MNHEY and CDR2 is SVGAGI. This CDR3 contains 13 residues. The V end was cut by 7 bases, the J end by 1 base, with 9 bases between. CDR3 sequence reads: CASTGAGTDTQYF. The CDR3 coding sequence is TGTGCCAGCACAGGGGCCGGCACAGATACGCAGTATTTT.

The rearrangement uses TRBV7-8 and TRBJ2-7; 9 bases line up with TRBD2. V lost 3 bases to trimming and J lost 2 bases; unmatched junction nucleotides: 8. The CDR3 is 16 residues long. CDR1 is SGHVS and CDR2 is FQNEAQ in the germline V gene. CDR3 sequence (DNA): TGTGCCAGCAGCTTTTCCCTAGCGGGAACAACCTACGAGCAGTACTTC. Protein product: CASSFSLAGTTYEQYF.

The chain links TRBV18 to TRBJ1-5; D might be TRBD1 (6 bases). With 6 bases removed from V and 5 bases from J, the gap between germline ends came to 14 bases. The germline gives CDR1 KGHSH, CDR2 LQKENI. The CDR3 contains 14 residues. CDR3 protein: CASSITGIDQPQHF. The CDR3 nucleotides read TGTGCCAGCTCGATTACAGGGATCGATCAGCCCCAGCATTTT.

The CDR3 DNA reads as TGTGCCAGCAGCTTAGATGGTAGCGGGGTGGGAGAGACCCAGTACTTC. Amino acid sequence: CASSLDGSGVGETQYF. The rearrangement links TRBV11-2 to TRBJ2-5, with 8 bases lining up with TRBD2. Germline V lookup: CDR1 SGHAT, CDR2 FQNNGV. J was trimmed by 4 bases and V by 0 bases; bases with no gene match: 7. The CDR3 is 16 residues long.

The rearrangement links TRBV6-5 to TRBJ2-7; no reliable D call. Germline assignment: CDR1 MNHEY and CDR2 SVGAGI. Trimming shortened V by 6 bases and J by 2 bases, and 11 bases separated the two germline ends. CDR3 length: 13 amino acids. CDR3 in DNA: TGTGCCAGCAGATCCTCCGGAGCCTACGAGCAGTACTTC. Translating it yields CASRSSGAYEQYF.

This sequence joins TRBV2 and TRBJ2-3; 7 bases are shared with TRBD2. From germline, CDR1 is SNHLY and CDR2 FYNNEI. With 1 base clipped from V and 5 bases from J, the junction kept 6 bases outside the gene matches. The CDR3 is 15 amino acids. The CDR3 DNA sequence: TGTGCCAGCAGTGAAGAGGTGGCTAGCGGAGATACGCAGTATTTT. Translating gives CASSEEVASGDTQYF.

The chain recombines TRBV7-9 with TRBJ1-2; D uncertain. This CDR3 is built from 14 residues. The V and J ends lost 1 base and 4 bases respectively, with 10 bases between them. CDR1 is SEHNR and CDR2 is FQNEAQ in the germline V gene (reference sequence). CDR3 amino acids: CASSLGGGSYGYTF. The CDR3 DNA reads TGTGCCAGCAGCTTAGGCGGTGGGAGCTATGGCTACACCTTC.

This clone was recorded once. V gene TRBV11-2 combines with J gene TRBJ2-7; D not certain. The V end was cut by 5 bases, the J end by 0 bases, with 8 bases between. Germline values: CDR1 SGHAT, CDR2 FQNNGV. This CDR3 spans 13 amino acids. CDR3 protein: CASSPASSYEQYF. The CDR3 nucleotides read TGTGCCAGCAGCCCAGCGAGCTCCTACGAGCAGTACTTC. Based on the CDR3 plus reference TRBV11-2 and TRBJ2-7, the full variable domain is EAGVAQSPRYKIIEKRQSVAFWCNPISGHATLYWYQQILGQGPKLLIQFQNNGVVDDSQLPKDRFSAERLKGVDSTLKIQPAKLEDSAVYLCASSPASSYEQYFGPGTRLTVT.

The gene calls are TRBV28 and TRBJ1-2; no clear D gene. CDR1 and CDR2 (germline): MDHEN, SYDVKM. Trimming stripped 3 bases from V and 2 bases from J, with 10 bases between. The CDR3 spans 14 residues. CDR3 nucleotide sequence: TGTGCCAGCAGTTTTCCCCACAAGAACTATGGCTACACCTTC. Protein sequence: CASSFPHKNYGYTF.

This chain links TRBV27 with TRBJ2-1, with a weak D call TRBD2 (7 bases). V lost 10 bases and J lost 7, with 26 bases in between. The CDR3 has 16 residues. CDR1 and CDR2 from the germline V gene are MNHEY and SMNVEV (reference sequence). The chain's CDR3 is CATSARGREYYNEQFF. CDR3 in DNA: TGTGCCACCTCGGCCCGGGGGCGGGAGTACTATAATGAGCAGTTCTTC.

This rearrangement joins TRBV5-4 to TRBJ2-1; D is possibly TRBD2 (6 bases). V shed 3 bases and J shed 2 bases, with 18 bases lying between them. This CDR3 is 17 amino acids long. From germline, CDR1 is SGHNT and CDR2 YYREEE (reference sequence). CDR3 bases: TGTGCCAGCAGCTCGGCTGGAGGGGATCGAGCCTACAATGAGCAGTTCTTC. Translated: CASSSAGGDRAYNEQFF.

CDR3 region: CASSLATGRTEAFF. The CDR3, as DNA: TGTGCCAGCAGTCTGGCGACAGGGCGAACTGAAGCTTTCTTT. V and J are TRBV6-5 and TRBJ1-1; 7 bases line up with TRBD1. V lost 5 bases and J lost 5; bases outside the gene matches: 8. Germline-derived CDR1 and CDR2 are MNHEY and SVGAGI. The CDR3 totals 14 residues.

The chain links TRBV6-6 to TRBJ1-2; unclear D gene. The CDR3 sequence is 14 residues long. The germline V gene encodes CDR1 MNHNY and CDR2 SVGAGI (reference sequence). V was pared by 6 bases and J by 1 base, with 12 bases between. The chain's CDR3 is CASRSPTGNYGYTF. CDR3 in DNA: TGTGCCAGCAGGTCCCCCACGGGTAACTATGGCTACACCTTC.